This T cell receptor beta chain stems from a study of response to subunit inactivated influenza vaccine. One entry per CDR3 protein results from TCRdb running MiXCR on the RT-PCR reads. Among more than 450,000 distinct CDR3 sequences listed, 6% to 9% were seen once. Note on this clonotype: Its target is not known.

In germline, CDR1 is SGHDN, CDR2 FVKESK. CDR3 length equals 12 residues. V was cut by 1 base and J by 13 bases, with 13 bases left in between. Study-wide points: Authors suggested each seasonal influenza vaccination recruits few new T cells.

J is TRBJ1-2 and V is TRBV14; D possibly corresponds to TRBD1 (6 bases). The source of this sequence is a man between 45 and 75 years old who received an inactivated influenza vaccine. The input for sequencing was PBMCs from blood, taken around 25 months after vaccination. CDR3 sequence reads: CASSQGTGTVTF. Here the CDR3 DNA reads TGTGCCAGCAGCCAAGGAACAGGGACGGTCACCTTC.